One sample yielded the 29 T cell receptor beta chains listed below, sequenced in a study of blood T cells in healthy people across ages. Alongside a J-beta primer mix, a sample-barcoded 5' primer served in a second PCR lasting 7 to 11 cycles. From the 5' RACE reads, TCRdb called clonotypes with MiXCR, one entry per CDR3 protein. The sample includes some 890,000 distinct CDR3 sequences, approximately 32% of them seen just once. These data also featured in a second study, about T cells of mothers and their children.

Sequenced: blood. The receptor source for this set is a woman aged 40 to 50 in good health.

CDR3 DNA: TGTGCCAGCAGCTTAGAAGGAACAGCCCCACGGAATGAGCAGTTCTTC. It translates to CASSLEGTAPRNEQFF. The V call is TRBV7-2, the J call TRBJ2-1; D not resolved. The CDR3 spans 16 residues. The germline CDR1 and CDR2 sequences are SGHTA and FQGNSA. V shed 1 base and J shed 7 bases, with 17 bases lying between them.

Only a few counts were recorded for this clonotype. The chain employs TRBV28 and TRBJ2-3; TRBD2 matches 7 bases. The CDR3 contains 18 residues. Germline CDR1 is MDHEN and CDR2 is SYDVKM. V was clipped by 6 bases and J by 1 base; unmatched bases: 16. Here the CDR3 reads CASSRLRQRDWRTDTQYF. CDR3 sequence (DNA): TGTGCCAGCAGCCGGTTAAGGCAGCGGGACTGGCGCACAGATACGCAGTATTTT.

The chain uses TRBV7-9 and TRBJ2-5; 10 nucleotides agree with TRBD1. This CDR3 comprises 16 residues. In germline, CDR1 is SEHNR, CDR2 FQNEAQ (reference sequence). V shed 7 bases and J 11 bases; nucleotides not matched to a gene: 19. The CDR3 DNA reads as TGTGCCAGCACCATAGCCGGGACAGGGGCCTACAATGAACAGTACTTC. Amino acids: CASTIAGTGAYNEQYF.

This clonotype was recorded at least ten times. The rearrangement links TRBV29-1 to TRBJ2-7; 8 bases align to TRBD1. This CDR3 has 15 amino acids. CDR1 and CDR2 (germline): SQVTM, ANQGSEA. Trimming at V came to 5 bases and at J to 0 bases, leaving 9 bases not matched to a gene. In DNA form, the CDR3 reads TGCAGCGTTAACACCGGGACAGGCAACTCCTACGAGCAGTACTTC. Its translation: CSVNTGTGNSYEQYF.

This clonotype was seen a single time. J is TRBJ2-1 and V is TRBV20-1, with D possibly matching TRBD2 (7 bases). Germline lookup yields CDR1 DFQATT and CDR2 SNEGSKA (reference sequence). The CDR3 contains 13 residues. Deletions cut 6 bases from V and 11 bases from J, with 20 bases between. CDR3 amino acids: CSARWRGGGQQFF. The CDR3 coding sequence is TGCAGTGCCCGGTGGAGGGGGGGAGGTCAGCAGTTCTTC.

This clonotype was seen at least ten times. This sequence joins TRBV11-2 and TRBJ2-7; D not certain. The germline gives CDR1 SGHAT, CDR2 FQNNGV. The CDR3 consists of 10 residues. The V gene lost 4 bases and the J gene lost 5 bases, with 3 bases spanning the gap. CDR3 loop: CASSSHEQYF. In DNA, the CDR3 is TGTGCCAGCAGCTCGCACGAGCAGTACTTC.

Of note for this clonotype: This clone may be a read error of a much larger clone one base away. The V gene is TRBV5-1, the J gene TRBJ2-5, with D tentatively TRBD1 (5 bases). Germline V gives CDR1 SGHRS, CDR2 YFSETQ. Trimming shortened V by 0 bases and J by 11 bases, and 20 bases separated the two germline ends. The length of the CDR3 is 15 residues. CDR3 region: CASSLAAGHRNEQYF. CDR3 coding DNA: TGCGCCAGCAGCTTGGCCGCCGGACACCGAAATGAGCAGTACTTC.

CDR3 nucleotides: TGTGCCAGCAGTGAAGCTGCGCACAATGAGCAGTTCTTC. Translating gives CASSEAAHNEQFF. The rearrangement uses TRBV6-1 and TRBJ2-1, with D unresolved. V lost 0 bases and J lost 5, with 5 bases in between. The CDR3 is 13 residues long. CDR1 is MNHNS, CDR2 SASEGT, per germline.

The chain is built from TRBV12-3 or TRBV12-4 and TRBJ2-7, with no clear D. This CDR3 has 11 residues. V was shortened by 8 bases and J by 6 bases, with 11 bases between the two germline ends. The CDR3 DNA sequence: TGTGCCAGCCGATTATGCGGCGAGCAGTACTTC. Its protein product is CASRLCGEQYF.

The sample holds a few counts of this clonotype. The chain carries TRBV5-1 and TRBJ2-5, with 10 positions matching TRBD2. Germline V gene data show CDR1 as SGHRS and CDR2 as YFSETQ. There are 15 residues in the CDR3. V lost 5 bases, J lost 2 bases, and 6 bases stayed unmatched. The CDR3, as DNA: TGCGCCAGCAGTTCAGCGGGGGGGCAGCAAGAGACCCAGTACTTC. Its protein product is CASSSAGGQQETQYF.

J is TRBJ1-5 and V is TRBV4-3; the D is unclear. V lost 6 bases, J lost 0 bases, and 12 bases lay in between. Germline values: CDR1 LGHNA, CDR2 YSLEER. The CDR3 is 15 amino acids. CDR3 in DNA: TGCGCCAGCAGGGACCATGTCAATAGCAATCAGCCCCAGCATTTT. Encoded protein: CASRDHVNSNQPQHF.

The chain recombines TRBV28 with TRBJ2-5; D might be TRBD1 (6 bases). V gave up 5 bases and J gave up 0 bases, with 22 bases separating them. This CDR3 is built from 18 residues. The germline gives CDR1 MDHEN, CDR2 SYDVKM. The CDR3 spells CASSTARFLRQDQETQYF. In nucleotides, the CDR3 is TGTGCCAGCAGTACCGCGAGGTTCCTTAGACAGGACCAAGAGACCCAGTACTTC.

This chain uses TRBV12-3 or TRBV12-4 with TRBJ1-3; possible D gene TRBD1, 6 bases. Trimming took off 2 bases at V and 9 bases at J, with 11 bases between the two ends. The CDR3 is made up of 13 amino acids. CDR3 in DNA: TGTGCCAGCAGTTTATACAGGGCGTCCACCATATATTTT. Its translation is CASSLYRASTIYF.

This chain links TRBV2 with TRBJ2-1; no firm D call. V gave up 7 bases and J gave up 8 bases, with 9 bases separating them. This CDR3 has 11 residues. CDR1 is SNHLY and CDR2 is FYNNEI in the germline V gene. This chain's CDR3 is CASISSYEQFF. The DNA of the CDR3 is TGTGCCAGCATCTCGTCGTATGAGCAGTTCTTC.

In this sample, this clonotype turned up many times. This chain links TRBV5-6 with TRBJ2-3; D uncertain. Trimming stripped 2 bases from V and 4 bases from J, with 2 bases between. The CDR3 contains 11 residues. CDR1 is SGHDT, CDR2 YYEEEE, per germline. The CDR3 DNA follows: TGTGCCAGCAGCTTAGCAGATACGCAGTATTTT. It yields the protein CASSLADTQYF.

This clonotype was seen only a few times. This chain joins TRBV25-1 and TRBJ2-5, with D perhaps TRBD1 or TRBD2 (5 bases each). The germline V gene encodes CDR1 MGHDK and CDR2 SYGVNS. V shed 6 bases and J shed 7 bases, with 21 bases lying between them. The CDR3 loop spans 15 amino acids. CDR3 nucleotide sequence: TGTGCCAGCAGCCCTAGACGAATGGGACCAGGGACCCAGTACTTC. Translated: CASSPRRMGPGTQYF.

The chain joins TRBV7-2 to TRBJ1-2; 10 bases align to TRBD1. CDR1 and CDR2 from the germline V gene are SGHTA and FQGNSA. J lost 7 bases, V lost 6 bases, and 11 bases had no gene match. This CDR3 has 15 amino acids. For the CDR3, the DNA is TGTGCCAGCAGTCCCGGTGGGGACAGGGGAGGTGGCTACACCTTC. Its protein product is CASSPGGDRGGGYTF.

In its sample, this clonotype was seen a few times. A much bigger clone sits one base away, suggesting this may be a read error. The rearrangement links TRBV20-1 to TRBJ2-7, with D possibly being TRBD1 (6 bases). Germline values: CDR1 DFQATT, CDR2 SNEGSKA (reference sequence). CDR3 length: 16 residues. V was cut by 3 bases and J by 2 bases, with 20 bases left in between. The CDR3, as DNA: TGCAGTGCTAGTACAGGGAAGTGGACCTTGGCCTACGAGCAGTACTTC. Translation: CSASTGKWTLAYEQYF.

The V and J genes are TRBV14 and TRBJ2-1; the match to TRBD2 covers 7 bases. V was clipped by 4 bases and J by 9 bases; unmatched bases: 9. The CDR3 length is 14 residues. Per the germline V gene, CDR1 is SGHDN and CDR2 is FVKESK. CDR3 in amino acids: CASSRGGRVIEQFF. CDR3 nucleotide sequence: TGTGCCAGCAGCCGGGGAGGGAGGGTGATTGAGCAGTTCTTC. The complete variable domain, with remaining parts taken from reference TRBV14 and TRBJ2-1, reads EAGVTQFPSHSVIEKGQTVTLRCDPISGHDNLYWYRRVMGKEIKFLLHFVKESKQDESGMPNNRFLAERTGGTYSTLKVQPAELEDSGVYFCASSRGGRVIEQFFGPGTRLTVL.

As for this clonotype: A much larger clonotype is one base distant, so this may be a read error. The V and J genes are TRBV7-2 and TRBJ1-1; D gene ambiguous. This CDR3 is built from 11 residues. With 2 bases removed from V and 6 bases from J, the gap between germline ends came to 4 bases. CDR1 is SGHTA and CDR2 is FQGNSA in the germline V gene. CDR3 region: CASSLWAEAFF. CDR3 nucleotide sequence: TGTGCCAGCAGCTTATGGGCTGAAGCTTTCTTT.

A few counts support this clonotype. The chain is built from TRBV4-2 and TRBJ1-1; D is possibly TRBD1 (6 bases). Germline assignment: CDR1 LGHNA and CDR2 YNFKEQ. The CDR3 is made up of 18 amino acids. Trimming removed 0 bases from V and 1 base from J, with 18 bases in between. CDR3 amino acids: CASSQDPRGMPKNTEAFF. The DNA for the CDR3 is TGTGCCAGCAGCCAAGATCCCAGGGGCATGCCTAAGAACACTGAAGCTTTCTTT.

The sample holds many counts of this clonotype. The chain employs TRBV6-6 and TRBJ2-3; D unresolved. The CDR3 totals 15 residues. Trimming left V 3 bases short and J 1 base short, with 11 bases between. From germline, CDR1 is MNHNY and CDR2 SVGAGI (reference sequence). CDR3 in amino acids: CASSYRVDRTDTQYF. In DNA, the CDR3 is TGTGCCAGCAGTTATCGGGTTGATCGCACAGATACGCAGTATTTT.

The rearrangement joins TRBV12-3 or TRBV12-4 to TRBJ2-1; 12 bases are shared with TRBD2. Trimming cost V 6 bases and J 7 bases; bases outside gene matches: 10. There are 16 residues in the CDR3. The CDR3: CASSRRLAGEWNEQFF. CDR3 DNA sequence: TGTGCCAGCAGCCGCAGACTAGCGGGGGAATGGAATGAGCAGTTCTTC.

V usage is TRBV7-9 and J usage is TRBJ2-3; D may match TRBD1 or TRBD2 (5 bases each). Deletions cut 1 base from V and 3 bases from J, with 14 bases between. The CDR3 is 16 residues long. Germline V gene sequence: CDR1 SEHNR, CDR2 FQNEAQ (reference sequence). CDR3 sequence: CASSLDPGTETDTQYF. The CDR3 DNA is TGTGCCAGCAGCTTAGACCCAGGGACGGAGACAGATACGCAGTATTTT.

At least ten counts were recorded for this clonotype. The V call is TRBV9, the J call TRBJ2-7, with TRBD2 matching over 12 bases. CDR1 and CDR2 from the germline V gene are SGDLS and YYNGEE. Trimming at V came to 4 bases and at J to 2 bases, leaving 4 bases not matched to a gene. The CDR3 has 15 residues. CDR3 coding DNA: TGTGCCAGCAGCCGGTCTAGCGGGGGGGCCTACGAGCAGTACTTC. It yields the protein CASSRSSGGAYEQYF.

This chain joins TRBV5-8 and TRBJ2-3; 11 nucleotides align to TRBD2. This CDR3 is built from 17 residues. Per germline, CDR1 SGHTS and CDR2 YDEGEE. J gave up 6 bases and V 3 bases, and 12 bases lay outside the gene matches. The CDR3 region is CASSSAGLAGGADTQYF. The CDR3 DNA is TGTGCCAGCAGCTCCGCTGGGCTAGCGGGGGGTGCGGATACGCAGTATTTT.

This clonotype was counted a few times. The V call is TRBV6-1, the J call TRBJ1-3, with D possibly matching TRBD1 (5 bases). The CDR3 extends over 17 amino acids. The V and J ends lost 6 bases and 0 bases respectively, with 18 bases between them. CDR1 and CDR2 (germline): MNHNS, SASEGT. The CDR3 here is CASSGGTIPYSGNTIYF. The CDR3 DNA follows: TGTGCCAGCAGCGGTGGGACTATTCCTTACTCTGGAAACACCATATATTTT.

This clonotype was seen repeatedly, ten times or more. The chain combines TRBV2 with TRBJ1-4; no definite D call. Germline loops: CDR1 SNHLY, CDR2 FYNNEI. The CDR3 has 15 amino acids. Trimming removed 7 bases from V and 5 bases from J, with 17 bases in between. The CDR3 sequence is CASTQEVGWNEKLFF. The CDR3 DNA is TGTGCCAGCACCCAGGAGGTGGGATGGAATGAAAAACTGTTTTTT. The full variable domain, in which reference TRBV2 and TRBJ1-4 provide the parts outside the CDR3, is EPEVTQTPSHQVTQMGQEVILRCVPISNHLYFYWYRQILGQKVEFLVSFYNNEISEKSEIFDDQFSVERPDGSNFTLKIRSTKLEDSAMYFCASTQEVGWNEKLFFGSGTQLSVL.

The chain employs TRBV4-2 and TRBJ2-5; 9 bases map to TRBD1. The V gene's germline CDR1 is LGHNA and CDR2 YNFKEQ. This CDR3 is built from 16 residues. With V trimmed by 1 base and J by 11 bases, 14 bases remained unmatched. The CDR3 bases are TGTGCCAGCAGCCAAGCGGGACAGGGTGCCTACAATGAGCAGTACTTC. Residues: CASSQAGQGAYNEQYF.